This TCR beta chain was profiled in a study of monozygotic twins with inflammatory bowel disease. Remarks on this clonotype: Its antigen is as yet unknown.

Study observations and caveats: A reduction in TCRbeta diversity (inverse Simpson) was seen in IBD patients relative to healthy co-twins.

Eight reactions per sample, run separately, yielded cDNA. UMIs that included a 6-nucleotide sample barcode were added by template switching, which took place during cDNA synthesis. TCRdb reworked the 5' RACE reads into one entry per CDR3 protein, no DNA. The clone table shows a few hundred thousand distinct CDR3 sequences, with the ten largest holding approximately 5.9%. The CDR3 covers 16 residues. Germline CDR1 and CDR2: LGHNA and YSLEER. The V call is TRBV4-3, the J call TRBJ2-3; absent DNA, TCRdb's TRBD1 call cannot be checked. This sequence originates from a human donor with ulcerative colitis or Crohn's disease, or a healthy co-twin of an affected twin (not recorded which). Sequencing used blood. CDR3 residues: CASSQTGIDYTDTQYF.